Listed below are T cell receptor beta chains from one sample, sequenced in a study of blood T cell repertoires in COVID-19. Assay used: immunoSEQ multiplex PCR; TCRdb lists only in-frame clones, some missing. The table shows roughly 230,000 clones, with 75% to 90% occurring only once. The sample consisted of peripheral blood. These TCRs come from a woman aged 40-49 years who had recovered from COVID-19. The conserved cysteine and the conserved F or W are not part of the CDR3 here.

length: 12; V: TRBV10-2; CDR3: ASSESTGTYGYT
length: 15; V: TRBV9; CDR3: ASSAKGLAGVGETQY
length: 15; V: TRBV9; CDR3: ASAPHGTPNSGNTIY
length: 11; V: TRBV18; CDR3: ASSLSGANVLT
length: 12; V: TRBV29-1; CDR3: SVEITGTGETQY
length: 10; V: TRBV5-1; CDR3: ASSLEGSGYT
length: 10; V: TRBV4-1; CDR3: ASSRRTGELF
length: 12; V: TRBV5-1; CDR3: ASCISPENTEAF
length: 11; V: TRBV6-5; CDR3: ASSYSQNSPLH
length: 12; V: TRBV11-3; CDR3: ASGAGISLDTQY
length: 13; V: TRBV5-4; CDR3: ASSWTSGDQETQY
length: 11; V: TRBV30; CDR3: AWEPGQGLEQF
length: 11; V: TRBV19; CDR3: ASSRDRGRQLF
length: 11; V: TRBV9; CDR3: ASSVVQDTEAF
length: 12; V: TRBV7-2; CDR3: ASSLKVEGNTIY
length: 12; V: TRBV7-2; CDR3: ASSQAPSPWEQY
length: 12; V: TRBV9; CDR3: ASSARQGAGELF
length: 11; V: TRBV14; CDR3: ASSQDLGSPLH
length: 14; V: TRBV19; CDR3: ASSRGLAAITDTQY
length: 13; V: TRBV27; CDR3: ANPEGDTMNTEAF
length: 14; V: TRBV28; CDR3: ASSIWTGGNNQPQH
length: 13; V: TRBV6-2/TRBV6-3; CDR3: ASSYSSAGGNTIY
length: 13; V: TRBV11-3; CDR3: ASSLRTGGNYGYT
length: 14; V: TRBV13; CDR3: ASSWRTSGYTDTQY
length: 13; V: TRBV7-2; CDR3: ASSLGLPSGNTIY
length: 13; V: TRBV10-2; CDR3: ASSNSGGGNYGYT
length: 14; V: TRBV5-8; CDR3: ASPRRGLAGEETQY
length: 16; V: TRBV21-1; CDR3: ASSKGDRRGPPYNEQF
length: 13; V: TRBV11-3; CDR3: ASRGTGTGQETQY
length: 14; V: TRBV28; CDR3: ASSFSSDSTNTEAF
length: 12; V: TRBV5-1; CDR3: ASSPGQSYNEQF
length: 15; V: TRBV7-8; CDR3: ASSPTGGTYSNQPQH
length: 11; V: TRBV30; CDR3: AWSEAALGPQH
length: 13; V: TRBV19; CDR3: ASSTDLFRTDTQY
length: 11; V: TRBV11-2; CDR3: ASRRPPAGELF
length: 13; V: TRBV5-6; CDR3: ASSLYPTGNQPQH
length: 14; V: TRBV7-2; CDR3: ASSLGGQGPGDTQY
length: 13; V: TRBV27; CDR3: ASKLPSSYNSPLH
length: 10; V: TRBV30; CDR3: AWGAGMETQY